The clone carrying this T cell receptor beta chain has just a few counts. This entry is derived from a study of blood T cells in healthy people across ages. PCR was performed a second time for about 7 to 12 cycles using a sample-barcoded 5' primer and a J-beta primer mix. In TCRdb, the 5' RACE reads were re-called with MiXCR into one record per CDR3 protein. The table lists 600,000 or so distinct CDR3 sequences, less than 35% of them singletons. V gave up 5 bases and J gave up 8 bases, with 16 bases separating them. Per the germline V gene, CDR1 is SGHTA and CDR2 is FQGNSA. The CDR3 totals 15 residues.

This receptor was taken from a woman over 75 in good health. This chain joins TRBV7-2 and TRBJ1-6; D unclear. Sequenced: blood. The CDR3 here is CASSLSVITDSPLHF. The CDR3 nucleotides read TGTGCCAGCAGCCTCTCCGTTATAACGGATTCACCCCTCCACTTT.